The 11 T cell receptor beta chains below were found in one sample sequenced in a study of blood T cell repertoires in COVID-19. Clones were sequenced by immunoSEQ multiplex PCR, and TCRdb holds only the in-frame ones, with some missing. The sample shows over 65,000 clones, more than 75% of them seen only once. Input material: peripheral blood. These receptors originate from a human donor in a cohort sampled during active COVID-19.

This chain joins TRBV5-1 and TRBJ1-1; the D is unclear. CDR1 is SGHRS, CDR2 YFSETQ, per germline. This CDR3 spans 14 amino acids. The V end lost 0 bases, the J end lost 1 base, and 7 bases lay between the germline ends. CDR3 in DNA: TGCGCCAGCAGCTTGGAACGCGGGAACACTGAAGCTTTCTTT. This codes for CASSLERGNTEAFF.

This chain connects TRBV12-5 to TRBJ2-3, with D maybe TRBD1 (5 bases). V dropped 1 base and J dropped 0 bases, with 20 bases sitting between them. This CDR3 comprises 19 residues. CDR1 and CDR2 (germline): LGHNT, FRNRAP. This CDR3 reads CASGLGRMSGKPSTDTQYF. For the CDR3, the DNA is TGTGCTAGTGGTTTGGGAAGGATGTCAGGGAAACCGAGCACAGATACGCAGTATTTT.

The chain has TRBV9 and TRBJ2-7; D gene unclear. V was trimmed by 0 bases and J by 5 bases, leaving 15 bases between them. The CDR3 is 15 amino acids. In germline, CDR1 is SGDLS, CDR2 YYNGEE. The CDR3 bases are TGTGCCAGCAGCGTAGGGGCAGGTTTTCTCAACGAGCAGTACTTC. It yields the protein CASSVGAGFLNEQYF. The variable domain in full, with the rest retrieved from reference TRBV9 and TRBJ2-7, is DSGVTQTPKHLITATGQRVTLRCSPRSGDLSVYWYQQSLDQGLQFLIQYYNGEERAKGNILERFSAQQFPDLHSELNLSSLELGDSALYFCASSVGAGFLNEQYFGPGTRLTVT.

V and J are TRBV11-2 and TRBJ1-1; TRBD1 agrees at 9 bases. CDR1 and CDR2 from the germline V gene are SGHAT and FQNNGV. The CDR3 is 14 residues long. V trimming: 5 bases; J trimming: 0 bases; junction bases outside the gene matches: 1. In DNA form, the CDR3 reads TGTGCCAGCAGCGGACAGGGGATGAACACTGAAGCTTTCTTT. Translated: CASSGQGMNTEAFF.

The chain couples TRBV4-2 to TRBJ2-7; 8 nucleotides match TRBD1. This CDR3 is built from 15 residues. Germline V gives CDR1 LGHNA, CDR2 YNFKEQ. V shed 4 bases and J 2 bases; nucleotides not matched to a gene: 7. CDR3 sequence: CASSRELDRAYEQYF. The CDR3 bases are TGTGCCAGCAGCCGAGAGTTGGACAGGGCCTACGAGCAGTACTTC.

This clone was found once. The rearrangement links TRBV18 to TRBJ1-1; TRBD1 matches 7 bases. Germline CDR1 KGHSH, CDR2 LQKENI. The CDR3 totals 15 residues. V was clipped by 0 bases and J by 3 bases; unmatched bases: 4. The CDR3 coding sequence is TGTGCCAGCTCACCACCGACAGGGATGGACACTGAAGCTTTCTTT. Protein: CASSPPTGMDTEAFF.

The V gene is TRBV2, the J gene TRBJ2-3, with 15 bases matching TRBD2. The J segment lost 6 bases and the V segment lost 7 bases, leaving 2 bases of the junction unmatched. The length of the CDR3 is 14 residues. The germline gives CDR1 SNHLY, CDR2 FYNNEI. CDR3 loop: CASKGTSGRDTQYF. The CDR3 region has the DNA TGTGCCAGCAAGGGGACTAGCGGGAGGGATACGCAGTATTTT.

CDR3 in amino acids: CASSPLDREGETQYF. CDR3 nucleotides: TGTGCCAGCTCACCACTAGACAGGGAAGGAGAGACCCAGTACTTC. V is TRBV18 and J is TRBJ2-5; 7 bases are shared with TRBD1. The CDR3 runs 15 residues. With 1 base clipped from V and 4 bases from J, the junction kept 6 bases outside the gene matches. Germline V lookup: CDR1 KGHSH, CDR2 LQKENI.

CDR3 coding DNA: TGTGCCAGCAGCTATCAGGGTAGAAACACCATATATTTT. Translation gives CASSYQGRNTIYF. The chain joins TRBV7-2 to TRBJ1-3, with TRBD1 as a possible D gene (5 bases). The germline V and J ends were trimmed by 4 bases and 5 bases, with 9 bases remaining between them. Germline V gene sequence: CDR1 SGHTA, CDR2 FQGNSA. The length of the CDR3 is 13 residues. The full variable domain, with the rest looked up from reference TRBV7-2 and TRBJ1-3, is GAGVSQSPSNKVTEKGKDVELRCDPISGHTALYWYRQSLGQGLEFLIYFQGNSAPDKSGLPSDRFSAERTGGSVSTLTIQRTQQEDSAVYLCASSYQGRNTIYFGEGSWLTVV.

This clone was recorded at least ten times. The V call is TRBV20-1, the J call TRBJ2-7; 9 nucleotides align to TRBD2. V gave up 3 bases and J gave up 7 bases; unmatched junction bases: 10. The CDR3 contains 14 residues. Germline CDR1 and CDR2: DFQATT and SNEGSKA (reference sequence). The CDR3 bases are TGCAGTGCTAGTCTAGCGGGAAACTCTAGGGAGCAGTACTTC. Its protein is CSASLAGNSREQYF.

The CDR3 coding sequence is TGCGCCAGCAGCTTGAATTCACAGCCCAGAGGGACTAGTGGCTACACCTTC. Translating it yields CASSLNSQPRGTSGYTF. This chain uses TRBV5-1 with TRBJ1-2, with D perhaps matching TRBD1 (5 bases). The ends were cut back, 1 base at V and 7 bases at J, with 23 bases in the middle. This CDR3 region has 17 residues. Germline V CDR1 and CDR2: SGHRS, YFSETQ.